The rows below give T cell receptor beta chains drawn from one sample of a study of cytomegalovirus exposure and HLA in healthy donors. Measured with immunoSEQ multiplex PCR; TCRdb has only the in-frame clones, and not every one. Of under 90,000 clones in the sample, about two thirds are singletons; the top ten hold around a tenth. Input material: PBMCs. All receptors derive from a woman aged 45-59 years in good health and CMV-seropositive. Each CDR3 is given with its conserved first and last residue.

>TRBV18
CASSLDESSGNTIYF
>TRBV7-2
CASSSRQGTHEQYF
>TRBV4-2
CASSQGTSGSGNEQFF
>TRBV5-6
CASSLGESGGGYTF
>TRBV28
CAILRQGAQRYGYTF
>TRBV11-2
CASTRGAFDNYGYTF
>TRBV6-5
CASSYLPDREPLHF
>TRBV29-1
CSGDRTGRFYEQYF
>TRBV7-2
CASSLRTGQETQYF
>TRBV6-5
CASSYSRQGGSPLHF
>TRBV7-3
CASSLLGASVDNEQFF
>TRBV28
CASSRSQGSADTQYF
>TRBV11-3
CASSSGLDTDTQYF
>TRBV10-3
CAISGYGGSSYEQYF